This TCR beta chain was documented in a study of cytomegalovirus exposure and HLA in healthy donors. Whole-study context: A data release that came early held roughly 85 million unique TCRs from HLA-typed donors. General study findings and limits: Likely technical artifact: a cluster of highly shared sequence variants.

PCR was performed using 60 Vbeta and 13 Jbeta primers. Sequenced by immunoSEQ multiplex PCR; TCRdb stores in-frame clones only, minus some. The sample lists some 150,000 clones; 80% were seen once. There are a few counts of this clone. Its antigen is unknown. The length of the CDR3 is 11 residues. Germline V lookup: CDR1 ENHRY, CDR2 SYGVKD. Trimming cost V 7 bases and J 6 bases, with 10 bases left between them. The chain joins TRBV10-3 to TRBJ2-7; tentatively, D is TRBD2 (6 bases). The sample was PBMCs. The clonotype was recovered from a man aged 25 to 40 in good health and CMV-seronegative. CDR3 protein: CAIMVGGEQYF. DNA of the CDR3: TGTGCCATCATGGTGGGGGGCGAGCAGTACTTC.